This is a list of T cell receptor beta chains from one sample in a study of response to subunit inactivated influenza vaccine. TCRdb fed the RT-PCR reads into MiXCR, producing one record per CDR3 protein. The table records about 700,000 distinct CDR3 sequences, 14% of them present only once. The sequences come from PBMCs from blood, collected around 15 days before vaccination. Receptors were obtained from a man aged 50-60 years who received an inactivated influenza vaccine. Each CDR3 is given with its conserved first and last residue. A D gene is named only where the DNA matches it firmly. A row's size may be missing; if present it is once, few, many or a size class.

size: many
D: TRBD2
V: TRBV5-1
J: TRBJ2-1
CDR3: CASSLSTGGLAGGPFNEQFF
DNA: TGCGCCAGCAGCTTGTCTACCGGCGGACTAGCGGGAGGGCCATTTAATGAGCAGTTCTTC

size: many
D: TRBD1
V: TRBV20-1
J: TRBJ1-5
CDR3: CSATQGARQPQHF
DNA: TGCAGTGCTACACAGGGGGCGCGTCAGCCCCAGCATTTT

size: many
D: TRBD2
V: TRBV28
J: TRBJ2-3
CDR3: CASSTNLAGYTDTQYF
DNA: TGTGCCAGCAGTACGAATCTAGCGGGATACACAGATACGCAGTATTTT

size: few
D: .
V: TRBV6-2/TRBV6-3
J: TRBJ2-6
CDR3: CASSYEAHGAVSLGANVLTF
DNA: TGTGCCAGCAGTTACGAGGCGCATGGGGCGGTTTCACTGGGGGCCAACGTCCTGACTTTC

size: few
D: .
V: TRBV7-6
J: TRBJ2-3
CDR3: CASSLGAGYTDTQYF
DNA: TGTGCCAGCAGCTTAGGTGCCGGATACACAGATACGCAGTATTTT

size: .
D: .
V: TRBV7-2
J: TRBJ2-3
CDR3: CASSLYHTQYF
DNA: TGTGCCAGCAGCTTATACCATACGCAGTATTTT

size: .
D: TRBD2
V: TRBV4-2
J: TRBJ2-5
CDR3: CASSKAGTSGQETQYF
DNA: TGTGCCAGCAGCAAAGCAGGGACTAGCGGCCAAGAGACCCAGTACTTC

size: few
D: .
V: TRBV4-1
J: TRBJ1-1
CDR3: CASSPRTSLGTEAFF
DNA: TGCGCCAGCAGCCCACGGACCTCCCTGGGGACTGAAGCTTTCTTT

size: few
D: .
V: TRBV7-2
J: TRBJ2-5
CDR3: CASSFAGTGKETQYF
DNA: TGTGCCAGCAGCTTCGCCGGGACTGGAAAAGAGACCCAGTACTTC

size: few
D: .
V: TRBV30
J: TRBJ2-1
CDR3: CAWRGTLAASSYNEQFF
DNA: TGTGCCTGGAGGGGGACATTAGCGGCTAGCTCCTACAATGAGCAGTTCTTC

size: .
D: .
V: TRBV29-1
J: TRBJ2-1
CDR3: CSVLRDTWGDEQFF
DNA: TGCAGCGTGCTCCGGGACACCTGGGGCGATGAGCAGTTCTTC

size: few
D: .
V: TRBV5-1
J: TRBJ1-1
CDR3: CASSLKGVNTEAFF
DNA: TGCGCCAGCAGCCTGAAGGGGGTGAACACTGAAGCTTTCTTT

size: few
D: .
V: TRBV18
J: TRBJ2-4
CDR3: CASSPQPGASGNIQYF
DNA: TGTGCCAGCTCACCACAACCGGGGGCATCGGGGAACATTCAGTACTTC

size: .
D: TRBD1
V: TRBV28
J: TRBJ2-5
CDR3: CASSFPTGDSHTIDQETQYF
DNA: TGTGCCAGCAGTTTCCCCACAGGGGATTCGCACACGATAGACCAAGAGACCCAGTACTTC

size: many
D: TRBD1
V: TRBV28
J: TRBJ2-2
CDR3: CATSGQGYTGELFF
DNA: TGTGCCACCTCGGGACAGGGGTACACCGGGGAGCTGTTTTTT

size: .
D: .
V: TRBV12-3/TRBV12-4
J: TRBJ2-6
CDR3: CASSWGAIGSGANVLTF
DNA: TGTGCCAGCAGTTGGGGGGCCATCGGCTCTGGGGCCAACGTCCTGACTTTC

size: .
D: TRBD1
V: TRBV7-7
J: TRBJ2-5
CDR3: CASSLATGPRETQYF
DNA: TGTGCCAGCAGCTTAGCGACAGGGCCCAGGGAGACCCAGTACTTC

size: .
D: .
V: TRBV12-3/TRBV12-4
J: TRBJ1-5
CDR3: CASSFRLGNQPQHF
DNA: TGTGCCAGCAGTTTTAGGCTGGGCAATCAGCCCCAGCATTTT

size: .
D: .
V: TRBV7-2
J: TRBJ2-1
CDR3: CASSLYVSYNKQFF
DNA: TGTGCCAGCAGCTTATACGTCTCCTACAATAAGCAGTTCTTC

size: .
D: .
V: TRBV4-3
J: TRBJ2-3
CDR3: CASSQEGVYTQYF
DNA: TGCGCCAGCAGCCAAGAAGGGGTATATACGCAGTATTTT

size: once
D: .
V: TRBV13
J: TRBJ1-2
CDR3: CASNRGPSEDLYGYTF
DNA: TGTGCCAGCAATAGAGGGCCGTCCGAAGATTTGTATGGCTACACCTTC

size: few
D: .
V: TRBV2
J: TRBJ1-5
CDR3: CASSEAPTGTQPQHF
DNA: TGTGCCAGCAGTGAAGCCCCTACAGGGACTCAGCCCCAGCATTTT

size: few
D: .
V: TRBV20-1
J: TRBJ2-1
CDR3: CSARATGTFFNEQFF
DNA: TGCAGTGCTAGAGCGACCGGGACTTTCTTCAATGAGCAGTTCTTC

size: .
D: TRBD1
V: TRBV12-3/TRBV12-4
J: TRBJ1-4
CDR3: CASSPTGGIANEKLFF
DNA: TGTGCCAGCAGTCCAACAGGGGGCATTGCTAATGAAAAACTGTTTTTT

size: few
D: TRBD2
V: TRBV6-2/TRBV6-3
J: TRBJ2-7
CDR3: CASSYSRVVAGTPKYF
DNA: TGTGCCAGCAGTTACTCGAGAGTGGTAGCGGGGACTCCAAAGTACTTC

size: .
D: TRBD1
V: TRBV25-1
J: TRBJ2-5
CDR3: CASSEFTGGIWETQYF
DNA: TGTGCCAGCAGTGAATTTACAGGGGGTATCTGGGAGACCCAGTACTTC

size: many
D: .
V: TRBV6-5
J: TRBJ2-7
CDR3: CASSLDRHEQYF
DNA: TGTGCCAGCAGCCTGGATCGCCACGAGCAGTACTTC

size: .
D: .
V: TRBV7-3
J: TRBJ2-3
CDR3: CASSPTEYLDTQYF
DNA: TGTGCCAGCAGCCCTACGGAATATTTAGATACGCAGTATTTT

size: few
D: .
V: TRBV7-2
J: TRBJ2-3
CDR3: CASSHKQGDTQYF
DNA: TGTGCCAGCAGCCATAAACAGGGCGATACGCAGTATTTT

size: .
D: .
V: TRBV29-1
J: TRBJ2-1
CDR3: CSVSQGGSGNEQFF
DNA: TGCAGCGTTTCACAGGGAGGTTCGGGCAATGAGCAGTTCTTC

size: .
D: TRBD2
V: TRBV9
J: TRBJ2-5
CDR3: CASSADIAGGQETQYF
DNA: TGTGCCAGCAGCGCCGACATAGCGGGGGGGCAAGAGACCCAGTACTTC

size: .
D: TRBD1
V: TRBV29-1
J: TRBJ2-6
CDR3: CSVGGQGAGSGANVLTF
DNA: TGCAGCGTTGGGGGACAGGGGGCCGGCTCTGGGGCCAACGTCCTGACTTTC

size: few
D: .
V: TRBV3-1
J: TRBJ1-2
CDR3: CASSQDWGTMNYGYTF
DNA: TGTGCCAGCAGCCAAGATTGGGGCACGATGAACTATGGCTACACCTTC

size: .
D: .
V: TRBV18
J: TRBJ2-2
CDR3: CASSRQQGTAHTGELFF
DNA: TGTGCCAGCTCACGGCAACAAGGGACGGCACACACCGGGGAGCTGTTTTTT

size: few
D: .
V: TRBV5-8
J: TRBJ2-1
CDR3: CASSFGPSFWYNEQFF
DNA: TGTGCCAGCAGCTTTGGGCCTTCTTTCTGGTACAATGAGCAGTTCTTC

size: .
D: .
V: TRBV28
J: TRBJ2-3
CDR3: CASTLQSLAKDTQYF
DNA: TGTGCCAGCACTCTACAGAGCCTAGCGAAAGATACGCAGTATTTT

size: once
D: TRBD2
V: TRBV5-1
J: TRBJ2-2
CDR3: CASSTGLAGSARTGELFF
DNA: TGCGCCAGCAGCACCGGACTAGCGGGATCCGCGAGGACCGGGGAGCTGTTTTTT

size: few
D: .
V: TRBV6-1
J: TRBJ2-7
CDR3: CASSTPGLPDYEQYF
DNA: TGTGCCAGCAGTACCCCGGGATTACCGGACTACGAGCAGTACTTC

size: .
D: .
V: TRBV5-1
J: TRBJ2-1
CDR3: CASSPVGGFNEQFF
DNA: TGCGCCAGCAGCCCCGTGGGGGGTTTCAATGAGCAGTTCTTC

size: few
D: TRBD2
V: TRBV2
J: TRBJ2-3
CDR3: CASSELAGGGDTQYF
DNA: TGTGCCAGCAGTGAACTAGCGGGAGGAGGAGATACGCAGTATTTT

size: .
D: .
V: TRBV12-3/TRBV12-4
J: TRBJ2-5
CDR3: CASSYGGLETQYF
DNA: TGTGCCAGCAGTTATGGAGGCCTAGAGACCCAGTACTTC

size: .
D: TRBD1
V: TRBV5-1
J: TRBJ2-3
CDR3: CASSLGGPGGDTQYF
DNA: TGCGCCAGCAGCTTGGGGGGTCCAGGGGGAGATACGCAGTATTTT

size: .
D: .
V: TRBV4-1
J: TRBJ2-7
CDR3: CASSQGDKYEQYF
DNA: TGCGCCAGCAGCCAAGGGGACAAGTACGAGCAGTACTTC

size: many
D: .
V: TRBV5-6
J: TRBJ1-5
CDR3: CASSLAGRGSNQPQHF
DNA: TGTGCCAGCAGCTTGGCCGGCAGGGGAAGCAATCAGCCCCAGCATTTT

size: few
D: .
V: TRBV20-1
J: TRBJ1-1
CDR3: CSALGSMDTEAFF
DNA: TGCAGTGCCTTAGGGTCGATGGACACTGAAGCTTTCTTT

size: few
D: .
V: TRBV5-1
J: TRBJ2-5
CDR3: CASGAGAIQETQYF
DNA: TGCGCCAGCGGCGCGGGGGCCATACAAGAGACCCAGTACTTC

size: .
D: .
V: TRBV4-3
J: TRBJ2-1
CDR3: CASSQGQDSEQFF
DNA: TGCGCCAGCAGCCAAGGCCAGGACAGTGAGCAGTTCTTC

size: few
D: .
V: TRBV11-2
J: TRBJ2-7
CDR3: CASSLDRSGWQYF
DNA: TGTGCCAGCAGCTTAGATCGATCAGGATGGCAGTACTTC

size: .
D: TRBD2
V: TRBV6-1
J: TRBJ2-1
CDR3: CASSTQGLAGLNEQFF
DNA: TGTGCCAGCAGTACCCAGGGACTAGCGGGACTCAATGAGCAGTTCTTC

size: few
D: .
V: TRBV20-1
J: TRBJ2-7
CDR3: CSARKGPVSYEQYF
DNA: TGCAGTGCTAGAAAGGGTCCCGTCTCCTACGAGCAGTACTTC

size: few
D: .
V: TRBV5-5
J: TRBJ2-7
CDR3: CASSLKGDTYYEQYF
DNA: TGTGCCAGCAGCCTCAAGGGAGACACTTACTACGAGCAGTACTTC

size: many
D: .
V: TRBV10-3
J: TRBJ2-7
CDR3: CAISESRQEQYF
DNA: TGTGCCATCAGTGAGTCGAGACAAGAGCAGTACTTC

size: .
D: TRBD2
V: TRBV4-3
J: TRBJ2-3
CDR3: CASSQSGGASDTQYF
DNA: TGCGCCAGCAGCCAGAGCGGGGGGGCTTCAGATACGCAGTATTTT

size: .
D: TRBD2
V: TRBV5-5
J: TRBJ2-5
CDR3: CASSLGSLAGGRETQYF
DNA: TGTGCCAGCAGCTTGGGGTCTCTAGCGGGGGGCCGGGAGACCCAGTACTTC

size: .
D: TRBD1
V: TRBV5-1
J: TRBJ2-7
CDR3: CASSLLQGALEQYF
DNA: TGCGCCAGCAGCTTGTTACAGGGGGCCTTGGAGCAGTACTTC

size: once
D: .
V: TRBV20-1
J: TRBJ2-3
CDR3: CSARDPNLAQSTDTQYF
DNA: TGCAGTGCTAGAGACCCCAATCTAGCGCAAAGCACAGATACGCAGTATTTT

size: few
D: TRBD1
V: TRBV12-3/TRBV12-4
J: TRBJ2-7
CDR3: CASTFRDRGDEQYF
DNA: TGTGCCAGCACCTTCCGGGACAGGGGAGACGAGCAGTACTTC

size: .
D: TRBD1
V: TRBV20-1
J: TRBJ2-3
CDR3: CSAGQVPRTDTQYF
DNA: TGCAGTGCTGGACAGGTGCCCCGCACAGATACGCAGTATTTT

size: .
D: .
V: TRBV28
J: TRBJ2-6
CDR3: CASSFRIRGSGANVLTF
DNA: TGTGCCAGCAGTTTTAGGATCCGGGGCTCTGGGGCCAACGTCCTGACTTTC